This record covers a single T cell receptor beta chain. Its specificity is not known. This record comes from a study of Ad26.COV2.S vaccination and SARS-CoV-2 variants. About the research overall: Administration of Ad26.COV2.S was intramuscular, either once or twice 56 days apart. General study points: Spike-specific CD8+ and CD4+ T cell responses reportedly showed substantial breadth after vaccination. Breadth measured for non-spike TCRs was similar across vaccine and placebo recipients.

Documented treatment: around 19 received Ad26.COV2.S at low or high dose, single or two shots; a few received placebo; per-sample allocation not given. Samples analyzed were those drawn on day 63 after the first vaccine or placebo injection. Vaccination employed an Ad26 vector expressing the Wuhan-strain SARS-CoV-2 spike. V dropped 2 bases and J dropped 3 bases, with 14 bases sitting between them. CDR3 length: 15 residues. The germline gives CDR1 SGHRS, CDR2 YFSETQ. Here immunoSEQ multiplex PCR was the method, and the copy in TCRdb shows in-frame clones only, minus some. The sample lists approximately 410,000 clones, roughly 90% occurring once.

The sample consisted of peripheral blood, taken in a trial of Ad26.COV2.S vaccine versus placebo. This chain uses TRBV5-1 with TRBJ1-1; D is unclear. This sequence originates from a person aged 18-60 years who received the Ad26.COV2.S COVID-19 vaccine or a placebo. This CDR3 is CASSLPSDLDTEAFF. The CDR3 coding sequence is TGCGCCAGCAGCTTACCATCCGACTTAGACACTGAAGCTTTCTTT.